This T cell receptor (beta chain) was captured by sequencing in a study of CD8 T cells in ankylosing spondylitis. In this sample, this clonotype turned up a few times. Its specificity is unknown. There are 18 residues in the CDR3. V lost 7 bases to trimming and J lost 0 bases; unmatched junction nucleotides: 16. From germline, CDR1 is SGHKS and CDR2 YYEKEE (reference sequence). TCRdb re-derived calls from the 5' RACE reads in MiXCR, one entry per CDR3 protein. The table records 250,000 to 400,000 distinct CDR3 sequences, roughly 10% of them present only once. Study-level results: Within ankylosing spondylitis blood, a TCR beta motif made up of roughly eight highly homologous variants appeared to be characteristic.

The sequencing input was blood, either unsorted or a sorted T cell fraction (not recorded which). The gene calls are TRBV5-5 and TRBJ2-7; 10 bases are a match to TRBD1. The sequence was collected from a female donor with ankylosing spondylitis or in good health (not recorded which). The CDR3 spells CASSRTGGVLLSSYEQYF. The DNA for the CDR3 is TGTGCCAGCTCCCGGACAGGGGGAGTCCTCCTAAGCTCCTACGAGCAGTACTTC.